Included here is one TCR beta chain sequence, with context. The antigen is unknown. The data were taken from a study of cytomegalovirus exposure and HLA in healthy donors. With 60 Vbeta and 13 Jbeta primers, the PCR was carried out. The repertoire was sequenced with immunoSEQ multiplex PCR; TCRdb's copy has only in-frame clones and lacks some. Among around 110,000 clones, around three quarters were seen once, and the ten largest hold 0.65% to 0.85%. CDR1 is SGHRS and CDR2 is YFSETQ in the germline V gene. V lost 0 bases and J lost 4, with 13 bases in between. The CDR3 runs to 16 residues. Every donor was a healthy person donating bone marrow. Overall study results and limits: TCR beta V- and J-gene trimming, according to a later analysis, was linked to a missense DCLRE1C variant. Excluded were some V segments that proved indistinguishable, including TRBV6-2 and TRBV6-3.

V usage is TRBV5-1 and J usage is TRBJ2-2; D ambiguous. This receptor was taken from a boy younger than 18 in good health and CMV-seronegative. The sequencing sample was made of PBMCs. CDR3 sequence (DNA): TGCGCCAGCAGCTTGGCCAAGGCGGCTGGCACCGGGGAGCTGTTTTTT. It encodes CASSLAKAAGTGELFF.